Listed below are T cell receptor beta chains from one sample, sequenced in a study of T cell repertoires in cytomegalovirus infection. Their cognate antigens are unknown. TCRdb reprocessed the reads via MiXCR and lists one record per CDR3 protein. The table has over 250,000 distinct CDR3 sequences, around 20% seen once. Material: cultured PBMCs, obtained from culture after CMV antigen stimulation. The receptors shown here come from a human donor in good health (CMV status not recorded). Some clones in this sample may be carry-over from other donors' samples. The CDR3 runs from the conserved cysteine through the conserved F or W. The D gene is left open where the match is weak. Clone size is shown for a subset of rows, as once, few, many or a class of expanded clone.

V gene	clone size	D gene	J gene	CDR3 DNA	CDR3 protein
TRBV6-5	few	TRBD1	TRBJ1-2	TGTGCCACCTGGACAGGGAACTATGGCTACACCTTC	CATWTGNYGYTF
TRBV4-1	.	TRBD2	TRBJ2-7	TGCGCCAGCAGCCTCTATACCGGGACTAGCGGGAGTTACGAGCAGTACTTC	CASSLYTGTSGSYEQYF
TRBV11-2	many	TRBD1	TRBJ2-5	TGTGCCAGCAGTTGGACAGGGCAAGAGACCCAGTACTTC	CASSWTGQETQYF
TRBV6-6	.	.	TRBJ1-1	TGTGCCAGCAGTTACGTTGGAGGACTGAACACTGAAGCTTTCTTT	CASSYVGGLNTEAFF
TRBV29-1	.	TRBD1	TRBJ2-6	TGCAGCGTTGTACAGGGGCGGGCTGGGGCCAACGTCCTGACTTTC	CSVVQGRAGANVLTF
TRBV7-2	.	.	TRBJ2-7	TGTGCCAGCAAACCCCCCTTTAGTTACTCCTACGAGCAGTACTTC	CASKPPFSYSYEQYF
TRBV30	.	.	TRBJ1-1	TGTGCCTGGACGATACCGGACGGGAACACTGAAGCTTTCTTT	CAWTIPDGNTEAFF
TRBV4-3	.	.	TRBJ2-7	TGCGCCAGCAGCCAAGATCAGCAAGCCTACGAGCAGTACTTC	CASSQDQQAYEQYF
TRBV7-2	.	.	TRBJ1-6	TGTGCCAGCAGTCGTCCGGGCCATTCACCTCACGGTGGCTCACCCCTCCACTTT	CASSRPGHSPHGGSPLHF
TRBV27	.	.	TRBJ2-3	TGTGCCAGCAGTTTTGCAGGCACGAGCACAGATACGCAGTATTTT	CASSFAGTSTDTQYF
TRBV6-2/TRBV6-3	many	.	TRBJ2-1	TGTGCCAGCAGTTACTCCCTCCCGCAGGGGAGCTCCTACAATGAGCAGTTCTTC	CASSYSLPQGSSYNEQFF
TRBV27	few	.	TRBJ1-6	TGTGCCAGCAGTGCTCTGGGATCCGGACAGAACTATAATTCACCCCTCCACTTT	CASSALGSGQNYNSPLHF
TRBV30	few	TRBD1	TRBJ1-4	TGTGCCTGGAGTCGGACAGGGCGAAACGAAAAACTGTTTTTT	CAWSRTGRNEKLFF
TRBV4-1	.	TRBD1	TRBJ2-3	TGCGCCAGCAGCACAACAGGGGAATCTGGGGATACGCAGTATTTT	CASSTTGESGDTQYF
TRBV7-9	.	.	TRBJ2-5	TGTGCCAGCAGCTTAGTTGGCAGGGCACAAGAGACCCAGTACTTC	CASSLVGRAQETQYF
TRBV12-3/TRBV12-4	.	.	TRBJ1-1	TGTGCCAGCAGTTTAGATGGACAAGCGAACACTGAAGCTTTCTTT	CASSLDGQANTEAFF
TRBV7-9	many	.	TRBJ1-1	TGTGCCAGCAGCTTAGACAGGGAGAACACTGAAGCTTTCTTT	CASSLDRENTEAFF
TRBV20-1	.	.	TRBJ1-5	TGCAGTGCTATGGCAGATAGCAATCAGCCCCAGCATTTT	CSAMADSNQPQHF
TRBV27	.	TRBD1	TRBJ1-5	TGTGCCCGCAGACGGGGACAGGGAGACAATCAGCCCCAGCATTTT	CARRRGQGDNQPQHF
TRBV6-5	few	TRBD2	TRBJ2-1	TGTGCCAGCAGTGACGAGCGGGGCGGGGTTCAGTTCTTC	CASSDERGGVQFF
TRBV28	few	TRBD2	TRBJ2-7	TGTGCCAGCAGTTTGGGTAATGGACTAGCTGACAGCTCCTACGAGCAGTACTTC	CASSLGNGLADSSYEQYF
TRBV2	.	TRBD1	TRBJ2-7	TGTGCCAGCAGTGCAAGGACAGGGCCTTACGAGCAGTACTTC	CASSARTGPYEQYF
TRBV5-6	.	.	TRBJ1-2	TGTGCCAGCAGCTTTGGATCGTACCTATTCTATGGCTACACCTTC	CASSFGSYLFYGYTF
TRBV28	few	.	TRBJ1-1	TGTGCCAGCAGAATCAACACTGAAGCTTTCTTT	CASRINTEAFF
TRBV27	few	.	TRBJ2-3	TGTGCCAGCCACCTTTTGGGGGAGGACACAGATACGCAGTATTTT	CASHLLGEDTDTQYF
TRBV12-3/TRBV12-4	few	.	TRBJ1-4	TGTGCCACAACGCCCGGACTGGTGGAAAAACTGTTTTTT	CATTPGLVEKLFF
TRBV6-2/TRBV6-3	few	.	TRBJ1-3	TGTGCCAGCACCAAGTACGGCTTATACCCCCGCATCTCTGGAAACACCATATATTTT	CASTKYGLYPRISGNTIYF
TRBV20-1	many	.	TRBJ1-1	TGCAGTGCCACCGGGGGGACAATAAGAGCTTTCTTT	CSATGGTIRAFF
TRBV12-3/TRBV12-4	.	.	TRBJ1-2	TGTGCCAGCAGCCCTAGGGCTACTTCCAGGGAGGAGCGCTACACCTTC	CASSPRATSREERYTF
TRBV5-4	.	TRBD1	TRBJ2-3	TGTGCCACAGCGAGGGGACAGACTCTCAGCACAGATACGCAGTATTTT	CATARGQTLSTDTQYF
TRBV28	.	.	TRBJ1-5	TGTGCCAGCAGTTTAACCTGGGACACCAGCAATCAGCCCCAGCATTTT	CASSLTWDTSNQPQHF
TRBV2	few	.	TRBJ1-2	TGTGCCATTCGACAGGACTATAACTATGGCTACACCTTC	CAIRQDYNYGYTF
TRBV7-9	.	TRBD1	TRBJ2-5	TGTGCCAGCAGCATTTGGACAGGGCCCTACCAAGAGACCCAGTACTTC	CASSIWTGPYQETQYF
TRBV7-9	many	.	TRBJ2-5	TGTGCCAGCAGAGCCCCGGGAAAGACCCAGTACTTC	CASRAPGKTQYF
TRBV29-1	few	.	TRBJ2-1	TGCAGCGTCAGGGGTCAGGGCTTCGGTGAGCAGTTCTTC	CSVRGQGFGEQFF
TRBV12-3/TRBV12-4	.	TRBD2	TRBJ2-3	TGTGCCAGCGTACTAGCGGACACAGATACGCAGTATTTT	CASVLADTDTQYF
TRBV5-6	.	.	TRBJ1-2	TGTGCCAGCAGCTTGGCGTCAGACTATGGCTACACCTTC	CASSLASDYGYTF
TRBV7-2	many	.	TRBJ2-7	TGTGCCAGCAGCTTAGGGCCCGATGCGGGGCAGTACTTC	CASSLGPDAGQYF
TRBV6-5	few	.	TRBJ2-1	TGTGCCAGCAGTTACAGGGTTGCCGGACCCTACAATGAGCAGTTCTTC	CASSYRVAGPYNEQFF
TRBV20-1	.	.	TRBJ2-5	TGCAGTGCTACCAGTGGGGGCAACCAAGAGACCCAGTACTTC	CSATSGGNQETQYF
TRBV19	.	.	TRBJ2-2	TGTGCCAGTAGCCCCGTCGGCGGGGAGCTGTTTTTT	CASSPVGGELFF
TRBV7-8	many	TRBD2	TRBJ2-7	TGTGCCAGCAGCTCTAGCGGGAGCCCATTGGGAGAGCAGTACTTC	CASSSSGSPLGEQYF
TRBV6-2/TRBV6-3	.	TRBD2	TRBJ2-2	TGTGCCACCAAAATAGCGGGAGGCACCGGGGAGCTGTTTTTT	CATKIAGGTGELFF
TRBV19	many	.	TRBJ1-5	TGTGCCAGTAAAAGGGCCGGCAGAAATAGCAATCAGCCCCAGCATTTT	CASKRAGRNSNQPQHF
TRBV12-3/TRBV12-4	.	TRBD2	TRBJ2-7	TGTGCCAGCAGTTTCGGGGGGGACAACGAGCAGTACTTC	CASSFGGDNEQYF
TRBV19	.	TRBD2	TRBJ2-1	TGTGCCAGTAGTGAGCGGGAGTACAATGAGCAGTTCTTC	CASSEREYNEQFF
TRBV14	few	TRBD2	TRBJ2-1	TGTGCCAGCAGCCATATACCTGGACTAGCGGGGGAAGAGCAGTTCTTC	CASSHIPGLAGEEQFF
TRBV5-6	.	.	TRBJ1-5	TGTGCCAGCCAACGGGGTACTCAGCCCCAGCATTTT	CASQRGTQPQHF
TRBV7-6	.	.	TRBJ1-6	TGTGCCAGCAGCTTAGCGCTTGGGGGATTCGATAATTCACCCCTCCACTTT	CASSLALGGFDNSPLHF
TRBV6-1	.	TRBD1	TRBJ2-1	TGTGCCAGCAGCGCCGGGACAGGAGTCAATGAGCAGTTCTTC	CASSAGTGVNEQFF
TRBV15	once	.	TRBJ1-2	TGTGCCACCAGCATCGGCCCGGCAGGGGCGGTCTATGGCTACACCTTC	CATSIGPAGAVYGYTF
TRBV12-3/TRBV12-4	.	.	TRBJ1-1	TGTGCCACCCGTCGGGACACTGAAGCTTTCTTT	CATRRDTEAFF